This T cell receptor (beta chain) was identified in a study of shared clonotypes between healthy human individuals. Trimming pared 4 bases from V and 5 bases from J, leaving 14 bases between. Germline CDR1 and CDR2: SGHAT and FQNNGV. The CDR3 length is 14 residues. Assay used: immunoSEQ multiplex PCR; TCRdb lists only in-frame clones, some missing. This table holds about 1.5 million clones, approximately 98% found once. The chain recombines TRBV11-2 with TRBJ1-1, with D unresolved. This clonotype was sampled from a young man in good health. Specimen: naive CD4+ T cells sorted from blood. Subset here: CD45RA+ positively selected. As DNA, the CDR3 is TGTGCCAGCAGCTCCCTACGGGGTCGGACTGAAGCTTTCTTT. This codes for CASSSLRGRTEAFF. The whole variable domain, filled in from reference TRBV11-2 and TRBJ1-1, reads EAGVAQSPRYKIIEKRQSVAFWCNPISGHATLYWYQQILGQGPKLLIQFQNNGVVDDSQLPKDRFSAERLKGVDSTLKIQPAKLEDSAVYLCASSSLRGRTEAFFGQGTRLTVV.